This entry lists 5 T cell receptor beta chains sequenced from one sample in a study of neurological immune-mediated disorders (dated by TCRdb to between 2018 and 2021). The library was generated by 5' RACE. The reads were generated on an Illumina HiSeq 2500. TCRdb's own reprocessing of the public reads used fastp at Q25 and MiXCR and kept productive beta chains. Entries are consolidated by CDR3 protein sequence, retaining the most common genes and DNA. The sample table holds 35,000 to 55,000 distinct CDR3 sequences, of which roughly 6.3% were seen once. 0.57% of the sample goes to the ten largest clones. The sequenced material came from CD4+ T cells from blood. These receptors came from a woman in her 40s in good health.

This clonotype was seen ten or more times. The chain employs TRBV7-2 and TRBJ2-3; D gene uncertain. Germline CDR1 SGHTA, CDR2 FQGNSA. This CDR3 spans 16 amino acids. Trimming removed 2 bases from V and 4 bases from J, with 16 bases in between. CDR3 nucleotides: TGTGCCAGCAGCTTAAGTTTTCGACCTAGGCCAGATACGCAGTATTTT. Translating gives CASSLSFRPRPDTQYF.

This clonotype was seen ten or more times. The chain joins TRBV10-3 to TRBJ1-5; D perhaps matches TRBD1 (5 bases). The V gene's germline CDR1 is ENHRY and CDR2 SYGVKD. The CDR3 is made up of 13 amino acids. Deletions cut 10 bases from V and 3 bases from J, with 13 bases between. This chain's CDR3 is CATRGPVNQPQHF. The CDR3 DNA sequence: TGTGCCACTCGGGGCCCCGTCAATCAGCCCCAGCATTTT.

This clonotype was observed many times. The V and J genes are TRBV20-1 and TRBJ2-7; 9 nucleotides align to TRBD1. The length of the CDR3 is 14 residues. V shed 7 bases, J shed 4 bases, and the junction held 11 bases outside the gene matches. CDR1 is DFQATT and CDR2 is SNEGSKA in the germline V gene (reference sequence). The CDR3 here is CSVPPGTGLYEQYF. CDR3 sequence (DNA): TGCAGTGTCCCCCCGGGGACAGGGCTGTACGAGCAGTACTTC.

This clonotype came up many times. The CDR3 reads CASSYSVTPGETQYF. CDR3 bases: TGTGCCAGCAGTTACTCGGTAACGCCGGGGGAGACCCAGTACTTC. The rearrangement joins TRBV6-6 to TRBJ2-5; weak D call: TRBD2 (5 bases). V lost 0 bases and J 5 bases, leaving 13 bases between the germline ends. The germline V gene has CDR1 MNHNY and CDR2 SVGAGI (reference sequence). The CDR3 has 15 residues.

This clonotype has at least ten counts. V is TRBV6-1 and J is TRBJ2-1, with 7 bases matching TRBD2. CDR1 MNHNS and CDR2 SASEGT come from the germline V gene. After removal of 7 bases from V and 5 bases from J, the junction contained 11 bases not matched to a gene. The CDR3 is 15 amino acids. The CDR3: CASTVGGRGDNEQFF. The DNA for the CDR3 is TGTGCCAGCACAGTTGGCGGGAGAGGAGACAATGAGCAGTTCTTC.